The source of this T cell receptor (beta chain) is a study of shared clonotypes between healthy human individuals. Study-wide points: Blood alone was sampled, and tissue repertoires likely differ.

As concerns this clone: Its antigen is unknown.

Samples underwent the assay at deep level. Source study methods: ImmunoSEQ output lacked quality scores and full-length reads, limiting matched filtering. Produced via immunoSEQ multiplex PCR; TCRdb's table is partial and in-frame only. V and J calls and clone size follow that table, whereas D and trimming were derived from the DNA. The sample consists of 950,000 to 1,300,000 clones, roughly 80% of them appearing once. Each donor was a Caucasian adult residing in Nashville, Tennessee. The sequence came from a man aged 18 to 29 in good health. Sequenced sample: memory CD4+ T cells sorted from blood. Subset indicated: CD45RA-negative fraction.

The CDR3 here is CASSTEVEDTQYF. The CDR3 DNA is TGTGCCAGCAGCACGGAAGTGGAGGATACGCAGTATTTT. This chain connects TRBV7-2 to TRBJ2-3, with D unclear. The CDR3 contains 13 residues. CDR1 SGHTA and CDR2 FQGNSA come from the germline V gene. The V and J ends lost 5 bases and 6 bases respectively, with 12 bases between them.